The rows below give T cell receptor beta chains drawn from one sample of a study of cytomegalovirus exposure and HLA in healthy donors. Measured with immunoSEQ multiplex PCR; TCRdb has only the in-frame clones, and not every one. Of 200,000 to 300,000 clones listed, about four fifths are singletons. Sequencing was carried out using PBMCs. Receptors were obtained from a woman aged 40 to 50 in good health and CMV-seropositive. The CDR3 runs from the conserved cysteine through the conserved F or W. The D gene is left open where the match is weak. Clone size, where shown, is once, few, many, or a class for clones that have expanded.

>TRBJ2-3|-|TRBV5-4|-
CASSFQDTQYF
TGTGCCAGCAGCTTTCAAGATACGCAGTATTTT
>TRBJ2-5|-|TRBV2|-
CASSEGSLRETQYF
TGTGCCAGCAGTGAAGGTTCCCTGAGGGAGACCCAGTACTTC
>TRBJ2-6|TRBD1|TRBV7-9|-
CASSTGQGSGANVLTF
TGTGCCAGCAGCACAGGACAGGGCTCTGGGGCCAACGTCCTGACTTTC
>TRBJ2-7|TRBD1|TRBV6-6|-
CASRSPWRTGTYEQYF
TGTGCCAGCAGAAGTCCTTGGCGGACAGGGACCTACGAGCAGTACTTC
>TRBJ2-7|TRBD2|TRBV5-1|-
CASQQAGGNEQYF
TGCGCCAGCCAGCAAGCGGGAGGAAACGAGCAGTACTTC
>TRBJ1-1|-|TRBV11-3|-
CASGGQMNTEAFF
TGTGCCAGCGGCGGACAGATGAACACTGAAGCTTTCTTT
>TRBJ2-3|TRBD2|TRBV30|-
CAWSVGEGGLTDTQYF
TGTGCCTGGAGTGTAGGAGAGGGAGGGCTCACAGATACGCAGTATTTT
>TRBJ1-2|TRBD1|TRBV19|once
CASSKPGQGSLYGYTF
TGTGCCAGTAGTAAACCGGGACAGGGGAGCCTCTATGGCTACACCTTC
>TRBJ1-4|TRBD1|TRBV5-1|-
CASSLGDRGYEKLFF
TGCGCCAGCAGCTTAGGAGACAGGGGTTATGAAAAACTGTTTTTT
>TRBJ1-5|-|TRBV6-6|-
CASSYWGGGNQPQHF
TGTGCCAGCAGTTACTGGGGAGGGGGCAATCAGCCCCAGCATTTT
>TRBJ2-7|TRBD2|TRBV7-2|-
CASSSLAGWEQYF
TGTGCCAGCAGCTCGCTAGCGGGATGGGAGCAGTACTTC
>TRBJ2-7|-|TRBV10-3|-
CAISEGLTYEQYF
TGTGCCATCAGTGAGGGACTCACCTACGAGCAGTACTTC
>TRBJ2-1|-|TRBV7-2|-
CASSLGGRGNEQFF
TGTGCCAGCAGCTTAGGTGGGCGGGGAAATGAGCAGTTCTTC
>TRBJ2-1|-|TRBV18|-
CASSYDSYNEQFF
TGTGCCAGCTCTTATGACTCTTACAATGAGCAGTTCTTC
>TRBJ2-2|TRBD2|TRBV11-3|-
CASSLDRWLAGAHGTGELFF
TGTGCCAGCAGCTTAGATCGCTGGCTAGCGGGAGCCCACGGCACCGGGGAGCTGTTTTTT
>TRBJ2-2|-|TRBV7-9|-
CASSLSLANTGELFF
TGTGCCAGCAGCTTATCGCTAGCGAACACCGGGGAGCTGTTTTTT
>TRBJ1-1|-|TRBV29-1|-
CSVVSSERGAAEAFF
TGCAGCGTTGTTTCATCAGAACGGGGGGCAGCTGAAGCTTTCTTT
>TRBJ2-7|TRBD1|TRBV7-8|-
CASRPVTGGSYEQYF
TGTGCCAGCAGGCCCGTAACAGGGGGTAGCTACGAGCAGTACTTC
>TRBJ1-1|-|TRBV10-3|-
CAISESRGASSEAFF
TGTGCCATCAGTGAGTCTCGGGGGGCCTCCAGTGAAGCTTTCTTT
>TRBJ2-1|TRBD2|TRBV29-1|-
CSVGKLAGAHNEQFF
TGCAGCGTTGGGAAACTAGCGGGGGCCCACAATGAGCAGTTCTTC
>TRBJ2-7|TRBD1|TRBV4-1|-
CASSQIGQGLDEQYF
TGCGCCAGCAGCCAGATTGGACAGGGGCTCGACGAGCAGTACTTC
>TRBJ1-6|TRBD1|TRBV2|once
CASSVASTGYNSPLHF
TGTGCCAGCAGTGTGGCTTCGACAGGGTATAATTCCCCCCTCCACTTT
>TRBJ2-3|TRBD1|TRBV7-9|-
CASSYWTGATDTQYF
TGTGCCAGCAGCTACTGGACAGGGGCCACAGATACGCAGTATTTT
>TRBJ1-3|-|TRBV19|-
CASTKTAGNTIYF
TGTGCCAGCACCAAGACTGCCGGAAACACCATATATTTT
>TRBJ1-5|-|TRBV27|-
CASSFTWTAREPQHF
TGTGCCAGCAGTTTTACTTGGACGGCCAGGGAGCCCCAGCATTTT
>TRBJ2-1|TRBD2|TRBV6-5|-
CASSYSGTRNEQFF
TGTGCCAGCAGTTACTCGGGGACTAGGAATGAGCAGTTCTTC
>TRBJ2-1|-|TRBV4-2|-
CASSHFGGPSYNEQFF
TGTGCCAGCAGCCATTTCGGAGGGCCCTCCTACAATGAGCAGTTCTTC
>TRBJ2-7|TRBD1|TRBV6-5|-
CASSRDRTYEQYF
TGTGCCAGCAGTAGGGACAGGACCTACGAGCAGTACTTC
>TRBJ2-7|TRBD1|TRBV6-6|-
CASSYSRQGHTYEQYF
TGTGCCAGCAGTTACTCTCGACAGGGGCATACCTACGAGCAGTACTTC
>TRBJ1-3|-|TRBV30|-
CAWSPPPGGGNTIYF
TGTGCCTGGAGTCCCCCCCCGGGAGGTGGAAACACCATATATTTT
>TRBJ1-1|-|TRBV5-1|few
CASSWGGRSSTEAFF
TGCGCCAGCAGCTGGGGGGGCAGGTCGAGCACTGAAGCTTTCTTT
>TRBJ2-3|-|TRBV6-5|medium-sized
CASGPKQGRDTQYF
TGTGCCAGCGGGCCGAAACAGGGCCGGGATACGCAGTATTTT
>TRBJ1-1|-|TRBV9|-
CASSPTLGGTEAFF
TGTGCCAGCAGCCCAACTCTGGGAGGGACTGAAGCTTTCTTT
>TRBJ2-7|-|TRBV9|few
CASSVGGSSYEQYF
TGTGCCAGCAGCGTAGGGGGCAGCTCCTACGAGCAGTACTTC
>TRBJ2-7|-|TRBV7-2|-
CASSDTDRTAAYSYEQYF
TGTGCCAGCAGCGACACCGATCGGACAGCCGCATACTCCTACGAGCAGTACTTC
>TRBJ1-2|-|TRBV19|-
CASSSLQTYYGYTF
TGTGCCAGTAGTTCCCTTCAAACTTACTATGGCTACACCTTC
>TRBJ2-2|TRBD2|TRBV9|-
CASSVREGGNTGELFF
TGTGCCAGCAGCGTCCGGGAGGGGGGGAACACCGGGGAGCTGTTTTTT
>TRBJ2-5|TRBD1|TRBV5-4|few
CASSLKTGRETQYF
TGTGCCAGCAGCTTGAAGACAGGGCGAGAGACCCAGTACTTC
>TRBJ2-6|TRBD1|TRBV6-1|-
CASSIQGGGANVLTF
TGTGCCAGCAGTATACAGGGGGGTGGGGCCAACGTCCTGACTTTC